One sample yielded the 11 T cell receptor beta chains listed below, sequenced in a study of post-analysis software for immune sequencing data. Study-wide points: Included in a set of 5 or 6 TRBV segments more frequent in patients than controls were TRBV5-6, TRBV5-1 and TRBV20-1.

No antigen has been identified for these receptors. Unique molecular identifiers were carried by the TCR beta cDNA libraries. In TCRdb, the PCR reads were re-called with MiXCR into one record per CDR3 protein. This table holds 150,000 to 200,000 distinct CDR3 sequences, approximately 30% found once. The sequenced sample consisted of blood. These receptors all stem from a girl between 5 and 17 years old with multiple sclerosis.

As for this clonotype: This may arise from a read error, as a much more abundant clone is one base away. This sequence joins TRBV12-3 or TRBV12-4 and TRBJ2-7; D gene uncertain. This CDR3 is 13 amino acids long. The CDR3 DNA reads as TGTGTCAGCAGTTTTCTCGGCTCCTACGAGCAGTACTTC. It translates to CVSSFLGSYEQYF.

In nucleotides, the CDR3 is TGCGCCAGCAGCCAAAGCCGGGCCGCCCCTATCGGGGAGCTGTTTTTT. Translated: CASSQSRAAPIGELFF. The V gene is TRBV4-3, the J gene TRBJ2-2; D gene unclear. This CDR3 has 16 amino acids. The germline V gene encodes CDR1 LGHNA and CDR2 YSLEER. Trimming removed 2 bases from V and 7 bases from J, with 17 bases in between.

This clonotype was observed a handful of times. CDR3: CASSSPSGRGEDTQYF. CDR3 in DNA: TGCGCCAGCAGCTCCCCTAGCGGGAGGGGGGAAGATACGCAGTATTTT. The V and J genes are TRBV5-1 and TRBJ2-3; 12 bases fit TRBD2. Unmatched junction bases numbered 7, after V lost 3 bases and J lost 5 bases. The CDR3 extends over 16 amino acids. Germline V gene data show CDR1 as SGHRS and CDR2 as YFSETQ.

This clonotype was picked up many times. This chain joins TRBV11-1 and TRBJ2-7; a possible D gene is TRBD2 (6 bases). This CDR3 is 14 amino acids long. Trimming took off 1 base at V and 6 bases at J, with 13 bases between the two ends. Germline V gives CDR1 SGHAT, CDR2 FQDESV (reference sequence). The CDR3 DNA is TGTGCCAGCAGCTTAGGTACGGGACTCCTCGAGCAGTACTTC. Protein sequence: CASSLGTGLLEQYF.

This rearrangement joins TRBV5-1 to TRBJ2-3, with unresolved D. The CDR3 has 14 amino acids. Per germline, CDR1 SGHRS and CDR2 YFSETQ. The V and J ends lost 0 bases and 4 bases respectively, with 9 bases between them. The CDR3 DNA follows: TGCGCCAGCAGCTTGGCCGTATTTCCAGATACGCAGTATTTT. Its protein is CASSLAVFPDTQYF.

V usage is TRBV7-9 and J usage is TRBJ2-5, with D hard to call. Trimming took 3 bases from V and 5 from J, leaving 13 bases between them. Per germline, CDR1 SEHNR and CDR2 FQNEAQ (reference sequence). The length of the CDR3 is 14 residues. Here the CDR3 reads CASSFIQFGETQYF. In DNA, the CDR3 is TGTGCCAGCAGCTTTATACAGTTCGGGGAGACCCAGTACTTC.

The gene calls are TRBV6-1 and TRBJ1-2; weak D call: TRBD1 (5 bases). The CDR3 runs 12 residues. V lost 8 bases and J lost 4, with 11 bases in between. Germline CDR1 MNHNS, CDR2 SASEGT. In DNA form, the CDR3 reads TGTGCCAGCTCTGTCACAGGCTATGGCTACACCTTC. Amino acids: CASSVTGYGYTF.

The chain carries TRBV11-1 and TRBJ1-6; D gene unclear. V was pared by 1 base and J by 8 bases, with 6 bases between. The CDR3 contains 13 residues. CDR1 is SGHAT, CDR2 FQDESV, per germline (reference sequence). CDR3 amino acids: CASSLGRDSPLHF. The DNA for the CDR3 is TGTGCCAGCAGCTTAGGCCGAGATTCACCCCTCCACTTT.

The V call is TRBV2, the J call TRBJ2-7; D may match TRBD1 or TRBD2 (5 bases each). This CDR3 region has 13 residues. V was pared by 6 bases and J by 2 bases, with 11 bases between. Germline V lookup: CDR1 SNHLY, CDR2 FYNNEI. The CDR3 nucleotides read TGTGCCAGCAGACGGGACGGCGCCTACGAGCAGTACTTC. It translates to CASRRDGAYEQYF. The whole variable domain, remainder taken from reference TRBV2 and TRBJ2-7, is EPEVTQTPSHQVTQMGQEVILRCVPISNHLYFYWYRQILGQKVEFLVSFYNNEISEKSEIFDDQFSVERPDGSNFTLKIRSTKLEDSAMYFCASRRDGAYEQYFGPGTRLTVT.

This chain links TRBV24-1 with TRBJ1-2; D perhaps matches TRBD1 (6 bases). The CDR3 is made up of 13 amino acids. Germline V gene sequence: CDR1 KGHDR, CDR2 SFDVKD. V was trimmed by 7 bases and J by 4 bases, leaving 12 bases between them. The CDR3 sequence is CATSGGQGYGYTF. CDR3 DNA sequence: TGTGCCACCAGCGGGGGGCAGGGCTATGGCTACACCTTC.

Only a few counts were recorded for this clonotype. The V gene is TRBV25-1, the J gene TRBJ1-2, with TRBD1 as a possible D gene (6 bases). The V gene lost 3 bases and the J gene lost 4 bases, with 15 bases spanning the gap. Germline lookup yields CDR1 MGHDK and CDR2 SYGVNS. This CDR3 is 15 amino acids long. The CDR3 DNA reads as TGTGCCAGCAGTGATCCCGCCAGGGGACCCTATGGCTACACCTTC. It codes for CASSDPARGPYGYTF.